This TCR beta chain was sequenced for a study of beta chain features in type 1 diabetes listed by TCRdb under 2018. Background on the whole study: No differences in mean age, gender distribution, total cell number or subset yield were found between patients and healthy donors. A total of some 100,000,000 sorted cells were examined across all samples, and the number of cells per subset was strongly correlated with RNA yield. In the study, recently diagnosed type 1 diabetes patients and matched healthy donors were compared on the TCRB repertoires of their sorted circulating CD4+ T cell subsets. Regulatory and stem cell-like memory subsets were isolated from only 8 patients and about 8 healthy donors, whereas naive and central memory subsets came from all 30 or so donors.

General findings and caveats noted by the study authors: Naive, central memory and regulatory TCRB repertoires appeared to be more alike among patients than among healthy donors. Because cDNA was sequenced instead of genomic DNA, highly expressing activated cells could be over-represented, though the groups showed no difference in activation or CD3 levels. Because the HLA sub-analyses included only small numbers of individuals, any influence of HLA type on TCRB rearrangement was left unresolved. PCR might favor shorter templates, but patient and control samples were amplified and corrected together, so any skew would affect both groups equally. A moderate but significant shortening of TCRB CDR3 length was observed in type 1 diabetes patients in all four CD4+ subsets. At VDJ recombination sites, type 1 diabetes patients had fewer insertions and more deleted nucleotides, which implies abnormalities in thymic rearrangement.

A remark on this clone: Its antigen is still unknown. No much larger clone exists at a distance of one base, and base qualities are not known.

From each donor, a single peripheral blood sample of 95 to 150 mL on average was drawn into heparinised tubes. A BD FACSAria II was used to sort naive, central memory, regulatory and stem cell-like memory CD4+ T cells with a panel that included CD45RO, CCR7, CD25, CD127, CD95 and CD27. Purity was above 95% for every sorted population. PBMCs were isolated right away by Lymphoprep density gradient centrifugation and were stained directly, without culture. So that batch effects would be minimized, each experiment stained and sorted samples in pairs, pairing one healthy donor with one patient. All of the isolated RNA was reverse transcribed with the High Capacity cDNA Reverse Transcription Kit, so expressed TCRB transcripts were sequenced. Deep immunoSEQ sequencing was performed on naive, central memory and regulatory T cell samples, with an average of about 4 million total reads per sample. Sorted cells were lysed in RLT buffer, and RNA was extracted using DNase-treated RNeasy Micro or Mini kits according to cell number. Each cell subset was processed separately to prevent cross-contamination, with patient and healthy donor samples processed together. Using the immunoSEQ multiplex PCR, TCRB sequences were amplified from cDNA into 87-bp fragments spanning the CDR3 region. The amplicons were sequenced using the Illumina HiSeq platform. In the paper's pipeline: PCR bias was computationally corrected using synthetic template baselines, reads within Hamming distance 2 were collapsed, and singletons that could not be merged were discarded. By aligning reads against IMGT, V, D and J genes, CDR3 length, and insertions or deletions at six rearrangement sites were assigned. Within each subset, clonotype counts were normalized to sorted cell number, and only after that were true diversity and Gini coefficients computed with the tcR R package. The overlap coefficient, calculated on TCRB nucleotide sequences, was used to quantify repertoire sharing. Here the immuneACCESS table is served through TCRdb, limited to in-frame sequences with V and J called. Missing clones are a known gap in these copies; in checked studies unresolved V genes cover under half, and the rest lacks a known reason. V, J and clone size are taken as reported in that table, and D and trimming were inferred from the DNA itself. The sample table lists about 45,000 clones, over 50% of them with a count of one. The ten largest make up over 2% of the sample.

From the cysteine up to the phenylalanine, the CDR3 has a length of 15 residues. The CDR3 DNA has 45 bases and is translated from base 1. The germline V end is reduced by 3 bases and the J end by 0 bases; junction bases left unmatched: 1. The CDR1 and CDR2 encoded by the germline V gene are MGHDK and SYGVNS. The TCR sequence derives from a young woman in good health. The sequence links TRBV25-1 to TRBJ2-2; the junction holds 7 bases that match TRBD2. Sequencing used Tregs from blood. In light of the paper, this sample's cell subset or site label describes: regulatory CD4+ T cells. For the CDR3, the sequence is CASSDGGANTGELFF. At the DNA level, the sequence is TGTGCCAGCAGTGATGGGGGGGCGAACACCGGGGAGCTGTTTTTT.